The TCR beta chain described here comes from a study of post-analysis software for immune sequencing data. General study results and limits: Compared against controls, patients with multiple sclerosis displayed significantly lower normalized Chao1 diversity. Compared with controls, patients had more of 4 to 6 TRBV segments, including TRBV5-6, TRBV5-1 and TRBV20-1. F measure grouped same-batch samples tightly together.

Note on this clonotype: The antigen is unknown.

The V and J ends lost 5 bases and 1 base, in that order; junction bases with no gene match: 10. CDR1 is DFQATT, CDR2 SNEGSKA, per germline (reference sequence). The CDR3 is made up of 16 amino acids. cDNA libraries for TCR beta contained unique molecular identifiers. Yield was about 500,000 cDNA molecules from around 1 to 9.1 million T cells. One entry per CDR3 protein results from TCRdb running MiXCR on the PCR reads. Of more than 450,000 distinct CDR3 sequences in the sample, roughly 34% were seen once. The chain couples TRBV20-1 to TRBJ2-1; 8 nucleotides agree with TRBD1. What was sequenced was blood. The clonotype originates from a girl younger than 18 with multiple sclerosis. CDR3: CSAPRQGMVSYNEQFF. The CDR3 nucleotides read TGCAGTGCTCCTCGACAGGGGATGGTATCCTACAATGAGCAGTTCTTC.